This T cell receptor beta chain came from a study of blood T cell repertoires in COVID-19. About the study: The United States, Italy and Spain supplied acute and convalescent COVID-19 samples. PBMCs, B-cell-depleted T cells, or T cells were the source of the cDNA or gDNA that made up the material.

With 2 bases removed from V and 9 bases from J, the gap between germline ends came to 22 bases. There are 16 residues in the CDR3. CDR1 is SNHLY, CDR2 FYNNEI, per germline. Original data processing: The assay estimated nucleated cells by amplifying reference gene primers. The method was immunoSEQ multiplex PCR; TCRdb's version includes in-frame clones alone and lacks a portion of them. Clone size and the V and J calls come from that table; the DNA yielded D and trimming. In the table there are more than 110,000 clones, 75% to 80% of which are singletons. What was sequenced was peripheral blood. The clonotype originates from a woman aged 50 to 60 with active or convalescent COVID-19. The genes are TRBV2 and TRBJ1-1, with D hard to call. The CDR3 protein is CASSEIGGRAVVKAFF. The CDR3 region has the DNA TGTGCCAGCAGTGAAATTGGAGGTAGGGCGGTGGTAAAAGCTTTCTTT.